This entry lists 15 T cell receptor beta chains sequenced from one sample in a study of blood T cell repertoires in COVID-19. This table comes from immunoSEQ multiplex PCR, and its TCRdb copy is limited to in-frame clones, with some not included. The data show under 500,000 clones, 70% to 90% seen once. Input material: PBMCs or T cells enriched from blood (not recorded which). These receptors were collected from a woman in her late teens or twenties with acute COVID-19.

The rearrangement uses TRBV27 and TRBJ2-2, with D possibly being TRBD1 (5 bases). Trimming removed 5 bases from V and 8 bases from J, with 21 bases in between. In germline, CDR1 is MNHEY, CDR2 SMNVEV (reference sequence). This CDR3 contains 16 residues. The CDR3 coding sequence is TGTGCCAGCAGTCCCCGGACACTACTCTCAGGGGGGGAGCTGTTTTTT. Its translation is CASSPRTLLSGGELFF.

This sequence joins TRBV14 and TRBJ1-1; D may be TRBD1 (6 bases). This CDR3 region has 13 residues. Trimming took off 3 bases at V and 11 bases at J, with 16 bases between the two ends. Germline V gene lookup returns CDR1 SGHDN and CDR2 FVKESK. CDR3 region: CASSQDRQVRAFF. CDR3 sequence (DNA): TGTGCCAGCAGCCAGGACAGACAGGTGAGGGCTTTCTTT.

The chain recombines TRBV27 with TRBJ1-5; D is possibly TRBD1 (5 bases). The V end was cut by 7 bases, the J end by 5 bases, with 18 bases between. This CDR3 is built from 15 residues. Germline assignment: CDR1 MNHEY and CDR2 SMNVEV (reference sequence). Here the CDR3 reads CASIRDLLRHQPQHF. CDR3 nucleotide sequence: TGTGCCAGCATCCGGGACTTACTTAGGCATCAGCCCCAGCATTTT.

The chain couples TRBV2 to TRBJ1-5, with 8 bases identical to TRBD1. CDR3 length: 13 residues. V trimming: 6 bases; J trimming: 7 bases; junction bases outside the gene matches: 5. CDR1 and CDR2 from the germline V gene are SNHLY and FYNNEI. The CDR3 region is CASRDRERQPQHF. The CDR3 DNA reads TGTGCCAGCAGGGACAGGGAGAGACAGCCCCAGCATTTT.

This rearrangement joins TRBV28 to TRBJ2-7; 8 bases agree with TRBD2. This CDR3 has 17 residues. V lost 5 bases and J lost 3; bases outside the gene matches: 15. CDR1 is MDHEN and CDR2 is SYDVKM in the germline V gene. This chain's CDR3 is CASSPLVRAGANYEQYF. CDR3 coding DNA: TGTGCCAGCAGTCCCTTAGTTCGAGCGGGAGCGAACTACGAGCAGTACTTC.

This chain connects TRBV5-6 to TRBJ2-2, with D tentatively TRBD2 (6 bases). The CDR3 totals 16 residues. V shed 2 bases and J shed 5 bases, with 16 bases lying between them. Germline assignment: CDR1 SGHDT and CDR2 YYEEEE. CDR3 bases: TGTGCCAGCAGCTTACCCCAAGGCGGGGTAACCGGGGAGCTGTTTTTT. It is translated as CASSLPQGGVTGELFF.

The chain carries TRBV5-6 and TRBJ1-1; 7 nucleotides match TRBD1. This CDR3 has 15 residues. Germline loops: CDR1 SGHDT, CDR2 YYEEEE. V was clipped by 0 bases and J by 6 bases; unmatched bases: 8. CDR3 DNA: TGTGCCAGCAGCTTGGAGACAGGGACAGTAGCTGAAGCTTTCTTT. Its protein product is CASSLETGTVAEAFF. Full variable domain (remainder filled in from reference TRBV5-6 and TRBJ1-1): DAGVTQSPTHLIKTRGQQVTLRCSPKSGHDTVSWYQQALGQGPQFIFQYYEEEERQRGNFPDRFSGHQFPNYSSELNVNALLLGDSALYLCASSLETGTVAEAFFGQGTRLTVV.

The gene calls are TRBV4-1 and TRBJ1-2; a weak D match, TRBD1 (5 bases). The V gene's germline CDR1 is MGHRA and CDR2 YSYEKL. The CDR3 is made up of 14 amino acids. V lost 4 bases to trimming and J lost 5 bases, with 14 bases between them. The CDR3 region has the DNA TGCGCCAGCAGCCTAGGGCAGGGCCCATATGGCTACACCTTC. This translates into CASSLGQGPYGYTF.

This rearrangement joins TRBV5-1 to TRBJ1-5; tentative D call: TRBD1 (5 bases). V lost 0 bases to trimming and J lost 7 bases, with 14 bases between them. The CDR3 extends over 15 amino acids. CDR1 and CDR2 from the germline V gene are SGHRS and YFSETQ. Here the CDR3 reads CASSLAGGDGQPQHF. CDR3 coding DNA: TGCGCCAGCAGCTTGGCGGGAGGGGATGGGCAGCCCCAGCATTTT.

In this sample, this clone turned up once. At one of its ends the junction is not consistent with the germline gene, which may arise from a read error. The genes are TRBV7-7 and TRBJ2-1, with TRBD2 identical over 8 bases. The CDR3 runs to 14 residues. Germline V gene lookup returns CDR1 SSHAT and CDR2 FNYEAQ (reference sequence). CDR3 bases: TGTGCTAGCAGCTTTACTAGCGGTGCGGATGAGCAGTTCTTC. Its protein product is CASSFTSGADEQFF.

The CDR3 is CASSYGGNQETQYF. CDR3 DNA: TGTGCCAGCAGTTACGGCGGAAACCAAGAGACCCAGTACTTC. The chain is built from TRBV6-2 or TRBV6-3 and TRBJ2-5, with D unresolved. The CDR3 consists of 14 residues. Germline V gene sequence: CDR1 MNHEY, CDR2 SVGEGT. V was pared by 2 bases and J by 0 bases, with 7 bases between.

This rearrangement joins TRBV6-5 to TRBJ1-1; D gene ambiguous. The V gene's germline CDR1 is MNHEY and CDR2 SVGAGI. The CDR3 contains 14 residues. V was pared by 5 bases and J by 1 base, with 11 bases between. In DNA form, the CDR3 reads TGTGCCAGCAGTAGGGAGGTTTGGAACACTGAAGCTTTCTTT. Protein sequence: CASSREVWNTEAFF.

This clone was counted a few times. V gene TRBV28 combines with J gene TRBJ1-6; 8 bases agree with TRBD1. The CDR3 is 15 residues long. Germline V CDR1 and CDR2: MDHEN, SYDVKM. Losses at the gene ends were 3 bases for V and 7 bases for J; bases not matched to a gene: 5. The CDR3, as DNA: TGTGCCAGCAGTTTTCCGGGACAGGAGAATTCACCCCTCCACTTT. Translation gives CASSFPGQENSPLHF.

V and J are TRBV7-8 and TRBJ2-5; 11 nucleotides line up with TRBD1. Germline V lookup: CDR1 SGHVS, CDR2 FQNEAQ. This CDR3 is built from 16 residues. V gave up 5 bases and J gave up 5 bases; unmatched junction bases: 10. The CDR3 DNA is TGTGCCAGCAGCCTAACGAGGACAGGGGGCTCGGAGACCCAGTACTTC. This sequence encodes CASSLTRTGGSETQYF.

V is TRBV6-4 and J is TRBJ1-4; D might be TRBD1 (5 bases). Trimming cost V 0 bases and J 2 bases, with 7 bases left between them. This CDR3 has 15 residues. CDR1 is MRHNA, CDR2 SNTAGT, per germline. The CDR3 nucleotides are TGTGCCAGCAGTGACTCGGCAGGGACTAATGAAAAACTGTTTTTT. Protein: CASSDSAGTNEKLFF.